One sample yielded the 3 T cell receptor beta chains listed below, sequenced in a study of blood T cell repertoires in COVID-19. Produced via immunoSEQ multiplex PCR; TCRdb's table is partial and in-frame only. The profile shows roughly 240,000 clones, about 87% of them singletons. The sequencing sample was made of PBMCs or T cells enriched from blood (not recorded which). The receptors shown here come from a woman aged 25 to 45 with acute COVID-19.

The chain combines TRBV19 with TRBJ1-5; D is perhaps TRBD1 (6 bases). Trimming pared 6 bases from V and 7 bases from J, leaving 16 bases between. Germline lookup yields CDR1 LNHDA and CDR2 SQIVND (reference sequence). The CDR3 is 14 residues long. The CDR3 sequence: CASSPLRQAQPQHF. CDR3 DNA sequence: TGTGCCAGTAGCCCCCTACGACAGGCCCAGCCCCAGCATTTT.

As regards this clone: Sequence at one end of the junction differs from germline and may be a read error. CDR3 loop: CASSPAGFGELFF. CDR3 in DNA: TGTGCTAGCAGCCCCGCAGGGTTCGGGGAGCTGTTTTTT. This chain uses TRBV7-7 with TRBJ2-2; D might be TRBD1 (5 bases). The CDR3 length is 13 residues. Germline-derived CDR1 and CDR2 are SSHAT and FNYEAQ (reference sequence).

The chain has TRBV2 and TRBJ1-6, with D possibly being TRBD1 (5 bases). CDR3 length: 16 residues. Trimming stripped 6 bases from V and 6 bases from J, with 18 bases between. Germline CDR1 SNHLY, CDR2 FYNNEI. The CDR3 coding sequence is TGTGCCAGCAGGGCTGACGGGGGGATCGTTAATTCACCCCTCCACTTT. It codes for CASRADGGIVNSPLHF.